This T cell receptor (beta chain) stems from a study of blood T cells in healthy people across ages. The length of the CDR3 is 17 residues. Germline V lookup: CDR1 LGHNA, CDR2 YSLEER. Trimming stripped 1 base from V and 3 bases from J, with 15 bases between. The use of a sample-barcoded 5' primer and a J-beta primer mix characterized a second PCR of roughly 6 to 11 cycles. Every sample gave at least 2.5 million paired-end reads containing CDR3. A single record per CDR3 protein comes from TCRdb applying MiXCR to the 5' RACE reads. This table has about 1.5 million distinct CDR3 sequences, around 40% appearing once. Study conclusions and caveats: Donors of long life had a larger count of naive CD4+ cells and greater diversity than aged donors. PBMC samples, being unsorted, prevented any conclusive comparison of naive and antigen-experienced cells.

About this clonotype itself: As yet, its antigen is unknown.

The rearrangement joins TRBV4-3 to TRBJ2-2; D is possibly TRBD1 (5 bases). Sample: blood. The clonotype comes from a woman under 30 in good health. CDR3 in DNA: TGCGCCAGCAGCCAAGTCCGTGACAGTGGGTACACCGGGGAGCTGTTTTTT. Translating it yields CASSQVRDSGYTGELFF.